A single sample gave rise to the 18 T cell receptor beta chains below, sequenced in a study of T cell responses to AZD1222 COVID-19 vaccine. TCRdb's table, derived via immunoSEQ multiplex PCR, lists solely in-frame clones and lacks some. The sample holds 75,000 to 90,000 clones, roughly 90% seen once. Specimen: peripheral blood, collected 28 days after the second AZD1222 dose. The origin of the receptors is an adult who received the AZD1222 COVID-19 vaccine.

V gene TRBV19 combines with J gene TRBJ1-4; 8 bases line up with TRBD1. The CDR3 loop spans 17 amino acids. CDR1 and CDR2 (germline): LNHDA, SQIVND (reference sequence). V lost 6 bases and J lost 0; bases outside the gene matches: 9. The DNA for the CDR3 is TGTGCCAGTAGACGACAGGGGAACAAAACAACTAATGAAAAACTGTTTTTT. As protein: CASRRQGNKTTNEKLFF. The full variable domain, with the rest looked up from reference TRBV19 and TRBJ1-4, is DGGITQSPKYLFRKEGQNVTLSCEQNLNHDAMYWYRQDPGQGLRLIYYSQIVNDFQKGDIAEGYSVSREKKESFPLTVTSAQKNPTAFYLCASRRQGNKTTNEKLFFGSGTQLSVL.

The V call is TRBV6-5, the J call TRBJ1-1; D is perhaps TRBD1 (5 bases). The V gene lost 7 bases and the J gene lost 0 bases, with 12 bases spanning the gap. The germline CDR1 and CDR2 sequences are MNHEY and SVGAGI. This CDR3 contains 14 residues. Written as DNA, the CDR3 is TGTGCCAGCACCCCGGGACCAGTGAACACTGAAGCTTTCTTT. Its protein is CASTPGPVNTEAFF.

V gene TRBV24-1 combines with J gene TRBJ2-7; D possibly corresponds to TRBD1 (6 bases). The V gene lost 7 bases and the J gene lost 0 bases, with 15 bases spanning the gap. Germline lookup yields CDR1 KGHDR and CDR2 SFDVKD. CDR3 length: 15 residues. The CDR3 is CATSTRTESSYEQYF. Here the CDR3 DNA reads TGTGCCACCAGCACCAGGACAGAGAGCTCCTACGAGCAGTACTTC.

V usage is TRBV7-9 and J usage is TRBJ1-5; possible D gene TRBD1, 6 bases. The length of the CDR3 is 14 residues. Germline loops: CDR1 SEHNR, CDR2 FQNEAQ (reference sequence). V lost 4 bases to trimming and J lost 2 bases, with 9 bases between them. The CDR3 reads CASSSQGGNQPQHF. As DNA, the CDR3 is TGTGCCAGCAGCTCACAGGGTGGCAATCAGCCCCAGCATTTT.

The chain uses TRBV29-1 and TRBJ2-3, with a tentative D call TRBD2 (5 bases). Germline CDR1 SQVTM, CDR2 ANQGSEA. Trimming shortened V by 8 bases and J by 6 bases, and 15 bases separated the two germline ends. The CDR3 consists of 12 residues. The CDR3 protein is CSTPSSLDTQYF. The CDR3 DNA reads TGCAGCACCCCATCTAGCTTGGATACGCAGTATTTT.

This clone appeared once. The J gene is TRBJ1-2, the V gene TRBV3-1 (or the pseudogene TRBV3-2); D uncertain. Trimming left V 5 bases short and J 9 bases short, with 16 bases between. The CDR3 is 13 residues long. CDR1 is LGHDT, CDR2 YNNKEL, per germline (reference sequence). The CDR3 DNA sequence: TGTGCCAGCAGCAAAAGACGCGGAGACCGCTACACCTTC. It specifies CASSKRRGDRYTF.

The V gene is TRBV5-5, the J gene TRBJ1-1; D is perhaps TRBD1 (6 bases). CDR1 and CDR2 (germline): SGHKS, YYEKEE (reference sequence). The CDR3 is made up of 14 amino acids. V was cut by 0 bases and J by 4 bases, with 10 bases left in between. The CDR3, as DNA: TGTGCCAGCAGCTTGGATGGCAGGGGCACTGAAGCTTTCTTT. As protein: CASSLDGRGTEAFF.

The J gene is TRBJ2-5, the V gene TRBV28, with 9 bases fitting TRBD1. This CDR3 region has 15 residues. Germline loops: CDR1 MDHEN, CDR2 SYDVKM. After removal of 3 bases from V and 5 bases from J, the junction contained 7 bases not matched to a gene. CDR3 coding DNA: TGTGCCAGCAGTTTCTTAACAGGGGGCTGGGAGACCCAGTACTTC. Amino acid sequence: CASSFLTGGWETQYF.

V is TRBV3-1 (or the pseudogene TRBV3-2) and J is TRBJ2-1, with 11 positions matching TRBD2. The germline CDR1 and CDR2 sequences are LGHDT and YNNKEL (reference sequence). The CDR3 totals 15 residues. V was pared by 6 bases and J by 5 bases, with 6 bases of the junction left unmatched. The CDR3 DNA reads TGTGCCAGCAGTCGCGGGACTAGCGGCAACAATGAGCAGTTCTTC. This sequence encodes CASSRGTSGNNEQFF.

V gene TRBV2 combines with J gene TRBJ1-3; D ambiguous. Per germline, CDR1 SNHLY and CDR2 FYNNEI. The CDR3 covers 15 residues. The V end lost 6 bases, the J end lost 2 bases, and 14 bases lay between the germline ends. The CDR3 DNA reads as TGTGCCAGCAGAGCCAGCTTGGGAGCTGGAAACACCATATATTTT. It is translated as CASRASLGAGNTIYF.

The chain uses TRBV5-1 and TRBJ2-2, with D hard to call. There are 14 residues in the CDR3. Trimming removed 5 bases at V and 4 bases at J, with 12 bases between. Germline-derived CDR1 and CDR2 are SGHRS and YFSETQ. The CDR3 region has the DNA TGCGCCAGCAGATCCGACCCGGCCACCGGGGAGCTGTTTTTT. It yields the protein CASRSDPATGELFF. Based on the CDR3 plus reference TRBV5-1 and TRBJ2-2, the full variable domain is KAGVTQTPRYLIKTRGQQVTLSCSPISGHRSVSWYQQTPGQGLQFLFEYFSETQRNKGNFPGRFSGRQFSNSRSEMNVSTLELGDSALYLCASRSDPATGELFFGEGSRLTVL.

The chain carries TRBV24-1 and TRBJ2-5; 8 bases agree with TRBD2. The trim removed 4 bases at V and 1 base at J, leaving 7 bases unmatched. This CDR3 contains 16 residues. The V gene's germline CDR1 is KGHDR and CDR2 SFDVKD. The CDR3 is CATSDPKTSAQETQYF. CDR3 nucleotide sequence: TGTGCCACCAGTGACCCTAAGACTAGCGCCCAAGAGACCCAGTACTTC.

The rearrangement joins TRBV30 to TRBJ2-2; a weak D match, TRBD1 (5 bases). Trimming removed 3 bases from V and 6 bases from J, with 11 bases in between. The germline CDR1 and CDR2 sequences are GTSNPN and SVGIG (reference sequence). CDR3 length equals 13 residues. The CDR3 DNA reads TGTGCCTGGAGAGCCGGACAAGCCGGGGAGCTGTTTTTT. Protein sequence: CAWRAGQAGELFF.

The chain links TRBV7-9 to TRBJ2-2; D not resolved. This CDR3 is built from 14 residues. Germline CDR1 is SEHNR and CDR2 is FQNEAQ (reference sequence). Trimming took 6 bases from V and 3 from J, leaving 11 bases between them. In DNA form, the CDR3 reads TGTGCCAGCAGACTCATCCGGGACACCGGGGAGCTGTTTTTT. Its protein is CASRLIRDTGELFF.

DNA for the CDR3: TGCGCCAGCAGCATAAGATCTAGCACCGGGGAGCTGTTTTTT. This translates into CASSIRSSTGELFF. The chain has TRBV5-1 and TRBJ2-2; D uncertain. Trimming removed 4 bases at V and 4 bases at J, with 11 bases between. Germline loops: CDR1 SGHRS, CDR2 YFSETQ. The CDR3 runs to 14 residues.

This rearrangement joins TRBV25-1 to TRBJ2-3, with D tentatively TRBD1 (5 bases). V dropped 2 bases and J dropped 0 bases, with 9 bases sitting between them. Per germline, CDR1 MGHDK and CDR2 SYGVNS. This CDR3 is 15 amino acids long. The CDR3 region is CASSEGALSTDTQYF. In DNA, the CDR3 is TGTGCCAGCAGTGAAGGGGCGCTCAGCACAGATACGCAGTATTTT.

CDR3 region: CASSQGIWGGGYTF. Written as DNA, the CDR3 is TGCGCCAGCAGCCAAGGGATATGGGGCGGCGGCTACACCTTC. This rearrangement joins TRBV4-3 to TRBJ1-2, with D perhaps TRBD1 (5 bases). V lost 1 base, J lost 8 bases, and 14 bases lay in between. This CDR3 contains 14 residues. The V gene's germline CDR1 is LGHNA and CDR2 YSLEER.

The chain recombines TRBV4-2 with TRBJ1-5, with D uncertain. Between the trimmed V and J ends, which lost 0 bases and 6 bases, there was a span of 12 bases. This CDR3 contains 15 residues. Germline V CDR1 and CDR2: LGHNA, YNFKEQ. The CDR3: CASSQDERGAQPQHF. The CDR3 nucleotides read TGTGCCAGCAGCCAAGATGAGAGAGGCGCTCAGCCCCAGCATTTT.